This is a list of T cell receptor beta chains from one sample in a study of T cell changes during pregnancy in multiple sclerosis. The assay was immunoSEQ multiplex PCR, and TCRdb's table has in-frame clones only and misses some. The sample includes about 58,000 clones, about 90% of them seen just once. The material sequenced was CD4+ T cells from peripheral blood mononuclear cells, taken after pregnancy. These receptors were collected from a female donor in good health, enrolled as a control in a pregnancy study. Each CDR3 is given with its conserved first and last residue. D genes are given only for firm matches. Size is omitted from some rows. Given values are once, few, many or a class for expanded clones.

j_call clone_size v_call d_call cdr3_aa cdr3_nt
TRBJ1-5 . TRBV4-1 TRBD1 CASSQGGQGKGQPQHF TGCGCCAGCAGCCAAGGGGGACAGGGAAAGGGGCAGCCCCAGCATTTT
TRBJ2-2 once TRBV5-4 TRBD1 CASIMGQGAFGELFF TGTGCCAGCATTATGGGACAGGGGGCATTCGGGGAGCTGTTTTTT
TRBJ2-2 . TRBV7-3 . CASRLSGAPGELFF TGTGCCAGCCGGCTCAGTGGAGCGCCCGGGGAGCTGTTTTTT
TRBJ2-2 . TRBV30 TRBD1 CAWRGTANTGELFF TGTGCCTGGAGGGGGACAGCGAACACCGGGGAGCTGTTTTTT
TRBJ1-4 . TRBV30 . CAWSPPINEKLFF TGTGCCTGGAGTCCTCCTATTAATGAAAAACTGTTTTTT
TRBJ2-5 . TRBV5-8 TRBD2 CASSLGLLGGQETQYF TGTGCCAGCAGCTTGGGCCTCTTGGGGGGGCAAGAGACCCAGTACTTC
TRBJ1-2 . TRBV5-4 TRBD1 CASSWAGQSFNYGYTF TGTGCCAGCAGCTGGGCGGGACAGAGTTTTAACTATGGCTACACCTTC
TRBJ1-1 . TRBV25-1 . CASSWGRSEAFF TGTGCCAGCAGTTGGGGCAGAAGTGAAGCTTTCTTT
TRBJ2-2 . TRBV4-2 TRBD2 CASSQEYGGGVHGELFF TGTGCCAGCAGCCAAGAGTATGGCGGGGGGGTGCACGGGGAGCTGTTTTTT
TRBJ1-2 . TRBV18 TRBD1 CASSPDPQGALGGYTF TGTGCCAGCTCACCAGACCCACAGGGGGCCTTGGGGGGCTACACCTTC
TRBJ1-1 few TRBV9 . CASSSVTGYNTEAFF TGTGCCAGCAGCTCAGTGACAGGTTATAACACTGAAGCTTTCTTT
TRBJ2-3 . TRBV7-2 TRBD1 CASSLAGTGNADTQYF TGTGCCAGCAGCTTAGCCGGGACAGGGAATGCAGATACGCAGTATTTT
TRBJ2-5 . TRBV11-2 TRBD1 CASSLRDRGQLGETQYF TGTGCCAGCAGCTTACGGGACAGGGGGCAGCTGGGAGAGACCCAGTACTTC
TRBJ2-3 . TRBV25-1 . CASRLGGTDTQYF TGTGCCAGCAGGCTAGGGGGCACAGATACGCAGTATTTT
TRBJ1-5 few TRBV30 . CAWSARQPNQPQHF TGTGCCTGGAGTGCCCGACAGCCTAATCAGCCCCAGCATTTT
TRBJ1-2 . TRBV4-3 . CASRVAGANYGYTF TGCGCCAGCAGGGTAGCGGGGGCTAACTATGGCTACACCTTC
TRBJ2-7 . TRBV10-3 . CAISEGLTLEQYF TGTGCCATCAGTGAGGGACTCACCCTCGAGCAGTACTTC
TRBJ1-5 . TRBV19 TRBD1 CASNNPPGTGVHQPQHF TGTGCCAGTAACAATCCCCCGGGGACAGGGGTCCATCAGCCCCAGCATTTT
TRBJ1-4 . TRBV2 . CASTRTQPGEKLFF TGTGCCAGCACCCGAACCCAGCCGGGGGAAAAACTGTTTTTT
TRBJ2-7 . TRBV30 . CAWSVSGREQYF TGTGCCTGGAGTGTATCAGGTCGCGAGCAGTACTTC
TRBJ2-7 . TRBV19 . CASSDTYIAYEQYF TGTGCCAGTAGTGATACTTATATAGCCTACGAGCAGTACTTC
TRBJ1-2 . TRBV14 . CASSRTTTSYGYTF TGTGCCAGCAGTCGCACTACTACATCCTATGGCTACACCTTC
TRBJ1-1 . TRBV2 . CASSLGRASNTEAFF TGTGCCAGCAGCTTGGGCAGGGCCTCGAACACTGAAGCTTTCTTT
TRBJ1-6 . TRBV29-1 . CSVRSGDYNSPLHF TGCAGCGTTAGGAGCGGGGATTATAATTCACCCCTCCACTTT
TRBJ1-1 . TRBV9 . CASSVAQASRAFF TGTGCCAGCAGCGTAGCACAGGCCTCGAGAGCTTTCTTT
TRBJ2-7 . TRBV15 TRBD1 CATSRDRGYEQYF TGTGCCACCAGCAGGGACAGGGGGTACGAGCAGTACTTC